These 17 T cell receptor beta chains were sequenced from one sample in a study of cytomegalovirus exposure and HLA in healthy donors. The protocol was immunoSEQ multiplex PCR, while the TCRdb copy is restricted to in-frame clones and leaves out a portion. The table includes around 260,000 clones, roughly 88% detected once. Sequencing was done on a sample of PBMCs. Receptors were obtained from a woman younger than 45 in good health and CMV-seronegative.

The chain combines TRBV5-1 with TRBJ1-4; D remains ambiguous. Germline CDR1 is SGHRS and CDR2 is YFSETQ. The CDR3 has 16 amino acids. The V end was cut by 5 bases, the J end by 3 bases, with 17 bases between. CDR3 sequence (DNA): TGCGCCAGCAGTCTCGGATCGACCGCCTCTAATGAAAAACTGTTTTTT. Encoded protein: CASSLGSTASNEKLFF.

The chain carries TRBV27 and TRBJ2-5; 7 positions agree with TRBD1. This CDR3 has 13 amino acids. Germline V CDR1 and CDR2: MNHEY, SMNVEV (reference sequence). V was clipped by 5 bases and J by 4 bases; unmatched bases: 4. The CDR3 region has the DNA TGTGCCAGCAGTCCGACAGGGTTAGAGACCCAGTACTTC. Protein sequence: CASSPTGLETQYF.

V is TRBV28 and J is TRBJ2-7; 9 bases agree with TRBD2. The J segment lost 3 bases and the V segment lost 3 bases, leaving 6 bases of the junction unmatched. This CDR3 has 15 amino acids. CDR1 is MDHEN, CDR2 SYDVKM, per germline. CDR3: CASSFPTSGHYEQYF. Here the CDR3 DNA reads TGTGCCAGCAGTTTCCCCACTAGCGGGCACTACGAGCAGTACTTC.

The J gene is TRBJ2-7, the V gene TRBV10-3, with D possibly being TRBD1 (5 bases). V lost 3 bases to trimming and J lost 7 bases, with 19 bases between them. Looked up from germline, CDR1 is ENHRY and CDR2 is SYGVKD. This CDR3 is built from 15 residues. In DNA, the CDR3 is TGTGCCATCAGTGACGCGTCAGGGTCGGTTGAGGAGCAGTACTTC. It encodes CAISDASGSVEEQYF.

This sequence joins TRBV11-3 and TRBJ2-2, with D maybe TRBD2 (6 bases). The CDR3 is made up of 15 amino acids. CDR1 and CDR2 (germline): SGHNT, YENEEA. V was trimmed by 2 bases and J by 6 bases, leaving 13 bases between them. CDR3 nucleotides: TGTGCCAGCAGCTTACGAGGGAGGCAAGCCGGGGAGCTGTTTTTT. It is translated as CASSLRGRQAGELFF.

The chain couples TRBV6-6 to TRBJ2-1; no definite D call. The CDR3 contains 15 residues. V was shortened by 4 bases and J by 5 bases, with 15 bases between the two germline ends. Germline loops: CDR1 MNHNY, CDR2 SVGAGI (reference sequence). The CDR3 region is CASSSPLQTHNEQFF. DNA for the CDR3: TGTGCCAGCAGTTCCCCTCTTCAAACCCACAATGAGCAGTTCTTC.

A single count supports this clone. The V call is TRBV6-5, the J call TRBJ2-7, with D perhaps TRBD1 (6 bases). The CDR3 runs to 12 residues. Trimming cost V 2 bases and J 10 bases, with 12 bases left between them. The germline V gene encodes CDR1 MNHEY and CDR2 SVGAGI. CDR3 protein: CASSYQGGAQYF. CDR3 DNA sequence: TGTGCCAGCAGTTACCAAGGGGGAGCACAGTACTTC.

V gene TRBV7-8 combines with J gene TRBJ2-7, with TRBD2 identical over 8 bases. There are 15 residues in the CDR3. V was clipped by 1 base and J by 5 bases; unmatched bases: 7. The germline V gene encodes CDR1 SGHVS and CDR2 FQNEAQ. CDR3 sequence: CASSLGISGIHEQYF. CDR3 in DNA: TGTGCCAGCAGCTTAGGTATTAGCGGGATCCACGAGCAGTACTTC. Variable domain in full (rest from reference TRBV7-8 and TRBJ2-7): GAGVSQSPRYKVAKRGQDVALRCDPISGHVSLFWYQQALGQGPEFLTYFQNEAQLDKSGLPSDRFFAERPEGSVSTLKIQRTQQEDSAVYLCASSLGISGIHEQYFGPGTRLTVT.

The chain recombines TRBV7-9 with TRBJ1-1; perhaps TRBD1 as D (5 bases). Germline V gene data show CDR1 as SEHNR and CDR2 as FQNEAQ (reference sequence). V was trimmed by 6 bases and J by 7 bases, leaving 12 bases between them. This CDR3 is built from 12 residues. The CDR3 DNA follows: TGTGCCAGCAGTACGACGGGGCTTGAAGCTTTCTTT. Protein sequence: CASSTTGLEAFF.

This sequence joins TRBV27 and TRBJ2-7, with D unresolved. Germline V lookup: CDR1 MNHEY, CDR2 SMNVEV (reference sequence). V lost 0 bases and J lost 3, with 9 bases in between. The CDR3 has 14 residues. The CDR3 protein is CASSLSGYGYEQYF. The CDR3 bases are TGTGCCAGCAGTTTATCGGGGTATGGCTACGAGCAGTACTTC.

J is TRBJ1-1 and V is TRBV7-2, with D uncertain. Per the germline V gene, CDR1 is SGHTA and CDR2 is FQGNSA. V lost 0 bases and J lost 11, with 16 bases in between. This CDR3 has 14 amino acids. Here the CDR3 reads CASSLAPGKLGAFF. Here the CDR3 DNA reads TGTGCCAGCAGCTTAGCCCCGGGGAAGCTAGGTGCTTTCTTT.

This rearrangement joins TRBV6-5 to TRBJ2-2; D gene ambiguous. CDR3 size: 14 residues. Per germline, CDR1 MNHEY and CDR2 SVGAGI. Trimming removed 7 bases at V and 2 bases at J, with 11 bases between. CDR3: CASKRQTNTGELFF. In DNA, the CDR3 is TGTGCCAGCAAGCGCCAGACCAACACCGGGGAGCTGTTTTTT.

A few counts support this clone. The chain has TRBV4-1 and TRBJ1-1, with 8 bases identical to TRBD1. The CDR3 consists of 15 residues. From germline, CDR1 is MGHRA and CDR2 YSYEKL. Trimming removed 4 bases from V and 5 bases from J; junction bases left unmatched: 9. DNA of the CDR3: TGCGCCAGCAGCCCGGACAGGGCCGGAGGGACTGAAGCTTTCTTT. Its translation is CASSPDRAGGTEAFF.

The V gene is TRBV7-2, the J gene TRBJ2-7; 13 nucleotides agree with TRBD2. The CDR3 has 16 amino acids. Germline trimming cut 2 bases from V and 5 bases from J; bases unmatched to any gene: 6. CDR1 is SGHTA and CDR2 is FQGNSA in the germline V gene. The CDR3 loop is CASSLMGLAGQDEQYF. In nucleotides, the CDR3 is TGTGCCAGCAGCTTAATGGGACTAGCGGGACAAGACGAGCAGTACTTC.

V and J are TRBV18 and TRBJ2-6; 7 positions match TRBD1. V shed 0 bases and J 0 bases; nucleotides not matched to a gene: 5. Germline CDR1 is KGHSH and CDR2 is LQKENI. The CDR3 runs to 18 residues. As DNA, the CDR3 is TGTGCCAGCTCACCACCCCAGGGGGAGAGCTCTGGGGCCAACGTCCTGACTTTC. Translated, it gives CASSPPQGESSGANVLTF.

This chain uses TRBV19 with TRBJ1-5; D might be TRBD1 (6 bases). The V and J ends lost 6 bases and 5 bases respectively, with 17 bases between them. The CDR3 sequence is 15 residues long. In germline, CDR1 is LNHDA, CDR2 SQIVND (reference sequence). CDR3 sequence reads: CASSPTGRFDQPQHF. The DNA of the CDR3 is TGTGCCAGTAGCCCCACAGGGAGGTTTGATCAGCCCCAGCATTTT. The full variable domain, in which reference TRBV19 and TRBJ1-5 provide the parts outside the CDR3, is DGGITQSPKYLFRKEGQNVTLSCEQNLNHDAMYWYRQDPGQGLRLIYYSQIVNDFQKGDIAEGYSVSREKKESFPLTVTSAQKNPTAFYLCASSPTGRFDQPQHFGDGTRLSIL.

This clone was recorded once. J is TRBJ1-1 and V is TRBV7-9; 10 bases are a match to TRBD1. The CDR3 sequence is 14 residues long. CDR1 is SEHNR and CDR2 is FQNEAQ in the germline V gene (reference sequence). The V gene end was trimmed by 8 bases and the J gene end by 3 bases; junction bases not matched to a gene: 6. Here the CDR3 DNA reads TGTGCCAGCTTGACAGGGGGCGGAGACACTGAAGCTTTCTTT. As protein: CASLTGGGDTEAFF.